This T cell receptor beta chain was retrieved from a study of blood T cell repertoires in COVID-19. This clone appeared once. Original analysis: Reference gene primer amplification gave estimated nucleated cell counts. The protocol was immunoSEQ multiplex PCR, while the TCRdb copy is restricted to in-frame clones and leaves out a portion. V and J calls and clone size are given by that table; D and trimming were obtained from the DNA. This table holds under 250,000 clones, about four fifths found once. Germline assignment: CDR1 ENHRY and CDR2 SYGVKD. The CDR3 runs 13 residues. With 7 bases clipped from V and 7 bases from J, the junction kept 7 bases outside the gene matches.

The origin of this receptor is a woman between 45 and 65 years old with active or convalescent COVID-19. The material sequenced was peripheral blood. J is TRBJ1-2 and V is TRBV10-3, with 9 positions matching TRBD1. CDR3 sequence (DNA): TGTGCCATCACCCCGACAGGGGGTGGTGGCTACACCTTC. As protein: CAITPTGGGGYTF.